The 12 T cell receptor beta chains below all came from one sample that was sequenced in a study of CD8 T cells in ankylosing spondylitis. For these TCRs, the target antigens are not known. Whole-study findings and limits: Apparently characteristic of ankylosing spondylitis blood was a TCR beta motif (eight highly homologous variants).

TCRdb analysed the 5' RACE reads with MiXCR anew, one entry per CDR3 protein. The profile shows hundreds of thousands of distinct CDR3 sequences, 9.5% to 15% of them singletons. Input material: blood, either unsorted or a sorted T cell fraction (not recorded which). These receptors originate from a male donor with ankylosing spondylitis.

A few counts support this clonotype. One junction end does not reproduce the germline sequence, and a read error may be involved. The rearrangement joins TRBV5-1 to TRBJ2-7, with 9 bases matching TRBD2. Germline loops: CDR1 SGHRS, CDR2 YFSETQ. The CDR3 extends over 15 amino acids. CDR3 sequence (DNA): TGCGCCAGCAGCTTTGGTGATAGCGGGGGAGGGCCCGGCTTTTTC. It encodes CASSFGDSGGGPGFF. Based on the CDR3 plus reference TRBV5-1 and TRBJ2-7, the full variable domain is KAGVTQTPRYLIKTRGQQVTLSCSPISGHRSVSWYQQTPGQGLQFLFEYFSETQRNKGNFPGRFSGRQFSNSRSEMNVSTLELGDSALYLCASSFGDSGGGPGFFGPGTRLTVT.

This clonotype was counted a few times. V is TRBV5-1 and J is TRBJ2-3; D uncertain. Germline CDR1 and CDR2: SGHRS and YFSETQ. This CDR3 spans 14 amino acids. V was pared by 4 bases and J by 5 bases, with 14 bases between. As DNA, the CDR3 is TGCGCCAGCAGCCCCACCGGGTGGGGAGATACGCAGTATTTT. Residues: CASSPTGWGDTQYF.

A single count supports this clonotype. This sequence joins TRBV12-3 or TRBV12-4 and TRBJ2-5, with TRBD1 matching over 7 bases. V was pared by 6 bases and J by 5 bases, with 9 bases of the junction left unmatched. This CDR3 region has 14 residues. The CDR3 sequence is CASRPTGSLETQYF. The DNA for the CDR3 is TGTGCCAGCAGGCCGACAGGGTCCCTCGAGACCCAGTACTTC.

CDR3 residues: CSAATTGPETQYF. The DNA of the CDR3 is TGCAGTGCAGCTACGACAGGCCCGGAGACCCAGTACTTC. This sequence joins TRBV20-1 and TRBJ2-5; perhaps TRBD1 as D (6 bases). V was trimmed by 6 bases and J by 5 bases, leaving 16 bases between them. The CDR3 is 13 amino acids. Germline CDR1 reads DFQATT; CDR2 reads SNEGSKA (reference sequence).

The J gene is TRBJ1-3, the V gene TRBV29-1; the D is unclear. Germline lookup yields CDR1 SQVTM and CDR2 ANQGSEA. Trimming shortened V by 7 bases and J by 2 bases, and 15 bases separated the two germline ends. The CDR3 contains 14 residues. CDR3 nucleotides: TGCAGCGCCCGACCCCGGGCTCCTGGAAACACCATATATTTT. This translates into CSARPRAPGNTIYF. Filled out from reference TRBV29-1 and TRBJ1-3, the complete variable domain reads SAVISQKPSRDICQRGTSLTIQCQVDSQVTMMFWYRQQPGQSLTLIATANQGSEATYESGFVIDKFPISRPNLTFSTLTVSNMSPEDSSIYLCSARPRAPGNTIYFGEGSWLTVV.

The CDR3 protein is CAISELRASANNEQFF. The CDR3 DNA reads TGTGCCATCAGTGAGCTACGGGCTAGCGCAAACAATGAGCAGTTCTTC. The chain carries TRBV10-3 and TRBJ2-1, with a tentative D call TRBD2 (6 bases). Trimming took off 2 bases at V and 5 bases at J, with 16 bases between the two ends. Germline-derived CDR1 and CDR2 are ENHRY and SYGVKD. The CDR3 has 16 residues.

This clonotype has just a few counts. The chain carries TRBV29-1 and TRBJ2-1; 8 bases match TRBD2. The germline V gene encodes CDR1 SQVTM and CDR2 ANQGSEA. The CDR3 runs to 14 residues. J lost 2 bases, V lost 3 bases, and 3 bases had no gene match. CDR3 nucleotide sequence: TGCAGCGTTGATAGCGGGACGACCTACAATGAGCAGTTCTTC. Translated: CSVDSGTTYNEQFF.

Concerning this clonotype: Germline is not matched at one junction end, which may reflect a read error. The chain recombines TRBV20-1 with TRBJ1-3; 7 nucleotides agree with TRBD1. This CDR3 region has 15 residues. Germline CDR1 reads DFQATT; CDR2 reads SNEGSKA (reference sequence). The CDR3 DNA reads TGCAGTGCTAGTCCGAACAGGGGTAAAGGAAACTCCATATATTTT. It translates to CSASPNRGKGNSIYF.

The CDR3 region is CASWSLTGTEAFF. CDR3 in DNA: TGTGCCAGCTGGTCCTTGACGGGCACTGAAGCTTTCTTT. V usage is TRBV25-1 and J usage is TRBJ1-1; no definite D call. Germline V gene data show CDR1 as MGHDK and CDR2 as SYGVNS. V lost 8 bases and J 4 bases, leaving 14 bases between the germline ends. The CDR3 runs 13 residues.

The chain couples TRBV28 to TRBJ2-1; D ambiguous. The CDR3 is made up of 14 amino acids. Germline CDR1 and CDR2: MDHEN and SYDVKM. Trimming took 5 bases from V and 6 from J, leaving 14 bases between them. CDR3 bases: TGTGCCAGCAGTGTCTCCGGGTTAGGCAATGAGCAGTTCTTC. Protein product: CASSVSGLGNEQFF.

This sequence joins TRBV10-1 and TRBJ2-5; 7 bases line up with TRBD2. V dropped 0 bases and J dropped 1; count of bases not matched to a gene: 2. The germline V gene encodes CDR1 WNHNN and CDR2 SYGVQD (reference sequence). The CDR3 has 15 amino acids. The CDR3 sequence: CASSESGGGQETQYF. CDR3 nucleotides: TGCGCCAGCAGTGAGTCGGGGGGGGGCCAAGAGACCCAGTACTTC.

The rearrangement joins TRBV5-1 to TRBJ1-3, with 7 nucleotides matching TRBD1. J lost 4 bases, V lost 3 bases, and 7 bases had no gene match. CDR3 length equals 15 residues. Germline-derived CDR1 and CDR2 are SGHRS and YFSETQ. The CDR3 protein is CASSYSTGTGNTIYF. The CDR3 region has the DNA TGCGCCAGCAGCTATTCGACAGGGACAGGAAACACCATATATTTT.